This passage covers 19 T cell receptor beta chains from one sample sequenced in a study of blood T cells in healthy people across ages. PCR was performed a second time for roughly 7 to 12 cycles using a sample-barcoded 5' primer and a J-beta primer mix. TCRdb itself ran the 5' RACE reads through MiXCR, one entry per CDR3 protein. This sample carries 650,000 to 700,000 distinct CDR3 sequences, under 65% of them seen once, and the ten largest clones take approximately 15%. Sequenced sample: blood. The source is a woman aged 80 or older in good health.

This chain uses TRBV20-1 with TRBJ1-1; TRBD1 aligns across 8 bases. Trimming removed 5 bases from V and 10 bases from J; junction bases left unmatched: 12. CDR3 length: 13 amino acids. Germline CDR1 and CDR2: DFQATT and SNEGSKA (reference sequence). CDR3 residues: CSARLDRGFAAFF. The DNA of the CDR3 is TGCAGTGCTCGACTCGACAGGGGTTTTGCAGCTTTCTTT.

The chain combines TRBV5-1 with TRBJ1-4; D is unclear. CDR1 is SGHRS and CDR2 is YFSETQ in the germline V gene. The germline V and J ends were trimmed by 2 bases and 0 bases, with 5 bases remaining between them. The CDR3 is 14 residues long. The CDR3 DNA follows: TGCGCCAGCAGCTTTGGAACAACTAATGAAAAACTGTTTTTT. Translating it yields CASSFGTTNEKLFF.

The chain has TRBV6-6 and TRBJ2-7, with TRBD2 identical over 8 bases. The end of the DNA aligns better with TRBJ2-5, so the J call may be wrong. The CDR3 is made up of 14 amino acids. CDR1 and CDR2 from the germline V gene are MNHNY and SVGAGI (reference sequence). CDR3 in amino acids: CASSLHPGGETQYF. CDR3 sequence (DNA): TGTGCCAGCAGTTTGCACCCGGGGGGGGAGACCCAGTACTTC.

The V and J genes are TRBV20-1 and TRBJ1-2; 10 nucleotides line up with TRBD1. This CDR3 is built from 13 residues. Germline CDR1 DFQATT, CDR2 SNEGSKA (reference sequence). CDR3 in DNA: TGCATGGGACAGGGGAAAGCTAACTATGGCTACACCTTC. Protein product: CMGQGKANYGYTF.

This sequence joins TRBV12-3 or TRBV12-4 and TRBJ1-2, with no clear D. The CDR3 spans 14 residues. Trimming removed 7 bases from V and 8 bases from J, with 20 bases in between. The CDR3 bases are TGTGCCAGCAACCCCCTTGGCGGGAACGAGGGCTACACCTTC. Encoded protein: CASNPLGGNEGYTF.

This clonotype was found many times. V and J are TRBV12-3 or TRBV12-4 and TRBJ2-7, with D uncertain. This CDR3 contains 11 residues. The germline V and J ends were trimmed by 5 bases and 3 bases, with 5 bases remaining between them. This CDR3 is CASSRHYEQYF. CDR3 nucleotides: TGTGCCAGCAGTCGTCACTACGAGCAGTACTTC.

The chain combines TRBV2 with TRBJ2-3; D remains unclear. V was trimmed by 1 base and J by 14 bases, leaving 16 bases between them. The CDR3 contains 13 residues. Germline V CDR1 and CDR2: SNHLY, FYNNEI. This CDR3 reads CASSEGSPSLTYF. The DNA of the CDR3 is TGTGCCAGCAGTGAAGGGTCACCCAGTTTGACGTATTTT.

Remarks on this clonotype: One end of the junction varies from germline; a read error may be responsible. DNA of the CDR3: TGTGCCAGCGGTTTCGGGGCTTACGAGCAGTACTTC. As protein: CASGFGAYEQYF. V usage is TRBV12-3 or TRBV12-4 and J usage is TRBJ2-7; D may match TRBD1 or TRBD2 (5 bases each). The CDR3 totals 12 residues.

This clonotype was seen ten or more times. This rearrangement joins TRBV29-1 to TRBJ2-6, with a tentative D call TRBD1 (5 bases). Trimming took 4 bases from V and 0 from J, leaving 10 bases between them. The CDR3 is 15 residues long. Germline V lookup: CDR1 SQVTM, CDR2 ANQGSEA. The CDR3 DNA sequence: TGCAGCGTTGGGGGCCTTTCCTCTGGGGCCAACGTCCTGACTTTC. Amino acids: CSVGGLSSGANVLTF.

Notes on this clonotype: A read error is possible here, since a much larger clone lies one base away. The CDR3 DNA reads TGCTCCAGCAGGATGGAGGGGAACGGCGAGCAGTTCTTC. Translated: CSSRMEGNGEQFF. V is TRBV5-1 and J is TRBJ2-1, with D possibly matching TRBD2 (6 bases). Germline CDR1 and CDR2: SGHRS and YFSETQ. The CDR3 has 13 amino acids.

The chain combines TRBV7-9 with TRBJ2-6; a weak D match, TRBD1 (5 bases). CDR1 and CDR2 from the germline V gene are SEHNR and FQNEAQ (reference sequence). Trimming stripped 4 bases from V and 2 bases from J, with 12 bases between. The CDR3 sequence is 16 residues long. The CDR3 region is CASSSTQGTGANVLTF. In DNA form, the CDR3 reads TGTGCCAGCAGCTCTACGCAGGGAACTGGGGCCAACGTCCTGACTTTC. Looking up the rest from reference TRBV7-9 and TRBJ2-6 gives the full variable domain: DTGVSQNPRHKITKRGQNVTFRCDPISEHNRLYWYRQTLGQGPEFLTYFQNEAQLEKSRLLSDRFSAERPKGSFSTLEIQRTEQGDSAMYLCASSSTQGTGANVLTFGAGSRLTVL.

In the case of this clonotype: A much more abundant neighbour one base away suggests this may be a read error. The genes are TRBV6-2 or TRBV6-3 and TRBJ2-7; D is unresolved. CDR1 MNHEY and CDR2 SVGEGT come from the germline V gene. This CDR3 has 16 residues. The V gene lost 4 bases and the J gene lost 7 bases, with 23 bases spanning the gap. The CDR3 sequence is CASSFKDGSTYNEQYF. The CDR3 DNA is TGTGCCAGCAGTTTTAAGGACGGATCGACCTACAATGAGCAGTACTTC.

This clonotype was counted at least ten times. The chain uses TRBV29-1 and TRBJ2-4; D call uncertain. The ends were cut back, 6 bases at V and 0 bases at J, with 12 bases in the middle. The CDR3 loop spans 14 amino acids. CDR1 is SQVTM and CDR2 is ANQGSEA in the germline V gene. CDR3 in DNA: TGCAGCGTCGCTGGGGTATTAGCCAAAAACATTCAGTACTTC. This gives the protein CSVAGVLAKNIQYF.

This clonotype was picked up a small number of times. The chain joins TRBV3-1 to TRBJ1-1; D unclear. The CDR3 extends over 11 amino acids. The V end was cut by 0 bases, the J end by 11 bases, with 7 bases between. CDR1 LGHDT and CDR2 YNNKEL come from the germline V gene (reference sequence). The CDR3 region is CASSQERMAFF. In DNA, the CDR3 is TGTGCCAGCAGCCAAGAGAGAATGGCTTTCTTT.

In DNA, the CDR3 is TGTGCCAGCAGCCGAGGGTTCGGGGGGCCCGCGACCTCATATTCACCCCTCCACTTT. It encodes CASSRGFGGPATSYSPLHF. The chain couples TRBV7-3 to TRBJ1-6, with a possible D match to TRBD1 (6 bases). Trimming pared 5 bases from V and 8 bases from J, leaving 28 bases between. CDR1 SGHTA and CDR2 FQGTGA come from the germline V gene. This CDR3 spans 19 amino acids. The full variable domain, its missing parts supplied by reference TRBV7-3 and TRBJ1-6, is GAGVSQTPSNKVTEKGKYVELRCDPISGHTALYWYRQSLGQGPEFLIYFQGTGAADDSGLPNDRFFAVRPEGSVSTLKIQRTERGDSAVYLCASSRGFGGPATSYSPLHFGNGTRLTVT.

This CDR3 is CAITQTGGGEQYF. As DNA, the CDR3 is TGTGCCATCACCCAGACAGGGGGCGGCGAGCAGTACTTC. V and J are TRBV10-3 and TRBJ2-7; TRBD1 matches 10 bases. Per the germline V gene, CDR1 is ENHRY and CDR2 is SYGVKD. CDR3 length equals 13 residues. The trim removed 7 bases at V and 6 bases at J, leaving 6 bases unmatched.

The CDR3 DNA sequence: TGTGCCAGAATCTGGGGGGGGAACACTGAAGCTTTCTTT. Amino acid sequence: CARIWGGNTEAFF. This chain links TRBV12-3 or TRBV12-4 with TRBJ1-1; D perhaps matches TRBD1 (5 bases). The CDR3 runs 13 residues. Trimming took off 9 bases at V and 1 base at J, with 12 bases between the two ends.

Of note for this clonotype: Being one base from a much bigger clone, this may be a read error. The rearrangement joins TRBV6-4 to TRBJ2-3, with D possibly matching TRBD2 (5 bases). The CDR3 extends over 13 amino acids. V shed 6 bases and J shed 3 bases, with 10 bases lying between them. The germline CDR1 and CDR2 sequences are MRHNA and SNTAGT. In nucleotides, the CDR3 is TGTGCCAGCAGGCAGGAGGCTACAGATACGCAGTATTTT. This codes for CASRQEATDTQYF.

This clonotype was counted many times. Here the CDR3 DNA reads TGTGCCAGTTTACCGGGACAGGGCTACAATGAGCAGTTCTTC. It specifies CASLPGQGYNEQFF. This chain joins TRBV25-1 and TRBJ2-1, with 9 positions matching TRBD1. Germline CDR1 is MGHDK and CDR2 is SYGVNS. V shed 9 bases, J shed 3 bases, and the junction held 6 bases outside the gene matches. The CDR3 spans 14 residues.